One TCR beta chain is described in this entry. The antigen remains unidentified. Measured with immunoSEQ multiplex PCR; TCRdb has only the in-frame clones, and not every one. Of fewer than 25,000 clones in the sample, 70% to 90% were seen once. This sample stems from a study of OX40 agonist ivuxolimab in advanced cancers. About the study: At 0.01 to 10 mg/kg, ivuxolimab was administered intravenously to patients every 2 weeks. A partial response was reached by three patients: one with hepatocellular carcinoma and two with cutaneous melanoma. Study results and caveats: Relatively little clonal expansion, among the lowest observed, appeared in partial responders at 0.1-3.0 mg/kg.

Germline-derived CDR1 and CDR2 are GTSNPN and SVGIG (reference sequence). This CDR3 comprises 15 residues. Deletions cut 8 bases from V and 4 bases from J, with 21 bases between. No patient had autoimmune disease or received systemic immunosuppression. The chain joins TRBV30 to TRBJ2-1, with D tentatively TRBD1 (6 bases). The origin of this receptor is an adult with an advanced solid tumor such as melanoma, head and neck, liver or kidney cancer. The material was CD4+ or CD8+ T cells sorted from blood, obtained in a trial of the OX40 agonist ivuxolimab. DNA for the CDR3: TGTGCCATCACCCCAGGGGAATCCCTATACAATGAGCAGTTCTTC. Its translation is CAITPGESLYNEQFF.